These 32 T cell receptor beta chains came from one sample sequenced in a study of blood T cell repertoires in COVID-19. The method was immunoSEQ multiplex PCR; TCRdb's version includes in-frame clones alone and lacks a portion of them. The repertoire holds roughly 190,000 clones, with roughly nine tenths as singletons. Sequencing used peripheral blood. Source of these receptors: a man between 25 and 39 years old with acute or convalescent COVID-19.

The V call is TRBV6-1, the J call TRBJ2-5; 9 nucleotides align to TRBD1. The CDR3 loop spans 14 amino acids. The V and J ends lost 3 bases and 4 bases, in that order; junction bases with no gene match: 3. CDR1 and CDR2 from the germline V gene are MNHNS and SASEGT. CDR3 protein: CASSETGGRETQYF. CDR3 DNA: TGTGCCAGCAGTGAGACAGGGGGGAGAGAGACCCAGTACTTC.

The table lists this clone with a few counts. The chain couples TRBV12-3 or TRBV12-4 to TRBJ1-2; D is ambiguous. This CDR3 has 13 amino acids. V shed 7 bases and J shed 4 bases, with 13 bases lying between them. CDR3 protein: CASTSARLYGYTF. CDR3 in DNA: TGTGCCAGCACGTCAGCCAGACTCTATGGCTACACCTTC.

This clone was detected only a few times. The rearrangement links TRBV30 to TRBJ2-7; the match to TRBD2 covers 9 bases. Per germline, CDR1 GTSNPN and CDR2 SVGIG (reference sequence). The junction had 6 bases not matched to a gene; V was cut back by 0 bases and J by 3 bases. CDR3 length equals 15 residues. CDR3: CAWSVPGTSLYEQYF. The CDR3 bases are TGTGCCTGGAGTGTCCCCGGGACTAGCCTCTACGAGCAGTACTTC. The full variable domain, with the rest looked up from reference TRBV30 and TRBJ2-7, is SQTIHQWPATLVQPVGSPLSLECTVEGTSNPNLYWYRQAAGRGLQLLFYSVGIGQISSEVPQNLSASRPQDRQFILSSKKLLLSDSGFYLCAWSVPGTSLYEQYFGPGTRLTVT.

The chain is built from TRBV5-6 and TRBJ1-3; D unclear. Trimming stripped 4 bases from V and 3 bases from J, with 23 bases between. The CDR3 is made up of 18 amino acids. Germline-derived CDR1 and CDR2 are SGHDT and YYEEEE. CDR3 DNA: TGTGCCAGCAGCCTAGCGATTGAGGCGGGCCAAGGTGGAAACACCATATATTTT. Its protein is CASSLAIEAGQGGNTIYF.

V is TRBV5-6 and J is TRBJ2-7; possible D gene TRBD2, 7 bases. The CDR3 is 14 amino acids. Trimming shortened V by 4 bases and J by 3 bases, and 14 bases separated the two germline ends. Looked up from germline, CDR1 is SGHDT and CDR2 is YYEEEE. CDR3 in amino acids: CASSGTTGFYEQYF. Here the CDR3 DNA reads TGTGCCAGCAGCGGGACTACAGGGTTCTACGAGCAGTACTTC.

This chain uses TRBV2 with TRBJ1-2; 9 bases line up with TRBD1. This CDR3 contains 14 residues. J lost 4 bases, V lost 4 bases, and 4 bases had no gene match. Germline V gene data show CDR1 as SNHLY and CDR2 as FYNNEI. CDR3 sequence: CASSVGTGTYGYTF. The CDR3 DNA reads TGTGCCAGCAGTGTGGGGACAGGGACCTATGGCTACACCTTC.

The rearrangement links TRBV10-1 to TRBJ2-1, with D perhaps TRBD2 (7 bases). The CDR3 length is 15 residues. Germline CDR1 is WNHNN and CDR2 is SYGVQD (reference sequence). The ends were cut back, 6 bases at V and 5 bases at J, with 17 bases in the middle. The DNA for the CDR3 is TGCGCCAGCAGGGGATCGGGGGGCCATAACAATGAGCAGTTCTTC. It yields the protein CASRGSGGHNNEQFF.

The gene calls are TRBV11-1 and TRBJ2-7, with TRBD2 matching 7 bases. Germline CDR1 SGHAT, CDR2 FQDESV (reference sequence). V trimming: 5 bases; J trimming: 0 bases; junction bases outside the gene matches: 7. The length of the CDR3 is 15 residues. The CDR3 is CASSSKGLHSYEQYF. The CDR3 coding sequence is TGTGCCAGCAGCAGCAAGGGACTACACTCCTACGAGCAGTACTTC.

The rearrangement uses TRBV28 and TRBJ1-1; D is possibly TRBD1 (5 bases). V lost 5 bases to trimming and J lost 0 bases, with 19 bases between them. Germline-derived CDR1 and CDR2 are MDHEN and SYDVKM. The CDR3 has 17 residues. As DNA, the CDR3 is TGTGCCAGCAGTCGGGACTTTAGGCTACTTATGAACACTGAAGCTTTCTTT. It translates to CASSRDFRLLMNTEAFF.

The chain couples TRBV9 to TRBJ2-1, with a tentative D call TRBD2 (5 bases). V lost 3 bases to trimming and J lost 10 bases, with 17 bases between them. CDR1 is SGDLS, CDR2 YYNGEE, per germline. This CDR3 spans 14 amino acids. The CDR3 loop reads CASSERPGPSEQFF. The CDR3 nucleotides are TGTGCCAGCAGCGAAAGACCGGGCCCTAGCGAGCAGTTCTTC. The full variable domain, its missing parts supplied by reference TRBV9 and TRBJ2-1, is DSGVTQTPKHLITATGQRVTLRCSPRSGDLSVYWYQQSLDQGLQFLIQYYNGEERAKGNILERFSAQQFPDLHSELNLSSLELGDSALYFCASSERPGPSEQFFGPGTRLTVL.

The V call is TRBV2, the J call TRBJ2-1; TRBD2 matches at 7 bases. Losses at the gene ends were 6 bases for V and 3 bases for J; bases not matched to a gene: 5. CDR1 is SNHLY, CDR2 FYNNEI, per germline. The CDR3 runs 14 residues. CDR3 in DNA: TGTGCCAGCAGGAAAGAGCGGGGCTACAATGAGCAGTTCTTC. It codes for CASRKERGYNEQFF. The full variable domain, with the rest looked up from reference TRBV2 and TRBJ2-1, is EPEVTQTPSHQVTQMGQEVILRCVPISNHLYFYWYRQILGQKVEFLVSFYNNEISEKSEIFDDQFSVERPDGSNFTLKIRSTKLEDSAMYFCASRKERGYNEQFFGPGTRLTVL.

This sequence joins TRBV7-9 and TRBJ1-2; D gene uncertain. V lost 1 base and J lost 4, with 7 bases in between. Germline V gives CDR1 SEHNR, CDR2 FQNEAQ (reference sequence). The CDR3 runs 13 residues. CDR3 bases: TGTGCCAGCAGCTTAGACACAGTCTATGGCTACACCTTC. Amino acids: CASSLDTVYGYTF.

The rearrangement links TRBV29-1 to TRBJ2-1, with D perhaps TRBD2 (5 bases). The CDR3 extends over 12 amino acids. Per germline, CDR1 SQVTM and CDR2 ANQGSEA. Trimming cost V 8 bases and J 5 bases, with 13 bases left between them. The CDR3 loop is CSPREQHNEQFF. The DNA of the CDR3 is TGCAGCCCCCGGGAACAGCACAATGAGCAGTTCTTC.

CDR3 nucleotide sequence: TGTGCCAGTAGTCTCAGGACAGAGTACGAGCAGTACTTC. This encodes CASSLRTEYEQYF. The chain couples TRBV19 to TRBJ2-7, with TRBD1 as a possible D gene (6 bases). This CDR3 has 13 amino acids. Trimming cost V 5 bases and J 4 bases, with 12 bases left between them. Germline lookup yields CDR1 LNHDA and CDR2 SQIVND (reference sequence).

The V gene is TRBV24-1, the J gene TRBJ2-5; 11 nucleotides align to TRBD1. There are 15 residues in the CDR3. V shed 4 bases, J shed 4 bases, and the junction held 4 bases outside the gene matches. Germline V CDR1 and CDR2: KGHDR, SFDVKD. CDR3 nucleotide sequence: TGTGCCACCAGTGAGGGGGGGACAGGGGGAGAGACCCAGTACTTC. As protein: CATSEGGTGGETQYF.

The V gene is TRBV5-4, the J gene TRBJ2-2, with 7 bases identical to TRBD2. V lost 4 bases to trimming and J lost 5 bases; unmatched junction nucleotides: 14. The CDR3 extends over 17 amino acids. The germline V gene has CDR1 SGHNT and CDR2 YYREEE (reference sequence). CDR3 DNA: TGTGCCAGCAGCCCAATGGCGAGCGGGGTTCTGACCGGGGAGCTGTTTTTT. Amino acid sequence: CASSPMASGVLTGELFF.

Only one count was recorded for this clone. The genes are TRBV13 and TRBJ2-7, with 10 bases matching TRBD2. The junction had 3 bases not matched to a gene; V was cut back by 0 bases and J by 1 base. Germline CDR1 reads PRHDT; CDR2 reads FYEKMQ (reference sequence). The CDR3 is made up of 16 amino acids. CDR3 coding DNA: TGTGCCAGCAGCTTAGGACTAGCGGGGCATTCCTACGAGCAGTACTTC. This codes for CASSLGLAGHSYEQYF.

V usage is TRBV21-1 and J usage is TRBJ2-7; the D call of TRBD1 is as the table states it, not checked on the DNA. TRBV21-1 represents a pseudogene. The CDR3 contains 13 residues. This CDR3 is CASSSYPGYEQYF. The CDR3 bases are TGTGCCAGCAGCAGTTACCCAGGTTACGAGCAGTACTTC.

For the CDR3, the DNA is TGTGCCAGCAGCTCCCGACCTGGGACAGGGGGTAACTATGGCTACACCTTC. This gives the protein CASSSRPGTGGNYGYTF. The rearrangement uses TRBV7-6 and TRBJ1-2, with 11 bases fitting TRBD1. Germline V CDR1 and CDR2: SGHVS, FNYEAQ. Losses at the gene ends were 4 bases for V and 1 base for J; bases not matched to a gene: 8. The CDR3 is 17 amino acids.

The J gene is TRBJ1-6, the V gene TRBV28; D not resolved. The CDR3 totals 12 residues. The V end was cut by 0 bases, the J end by 9 bases, with 3 bases between. Germline loops: CDR1 MDHEN, CDR2 SYDVKM. The CDR3 here is CASSLWSSPLHF. The CDR3 DNA reads TGTGCCAGCAGTTTATGGAGTTCACCCCTCCACTTT.

This rearrangement joins TRBV19 to TRBJ1-6; D might be TRBD1 (5 bases). Germline V gives CDR1 LNHDA, CDR2 SQIVND (reference sequence). CDR3 length: 18 residues. Deletions cut 0 bases from V and 0 bases from J, with 12 bases between. As DNA, the CDR3 is TGTGCCAGTAGTATAGAAGGGGCGGCTAGCTCCTATAATTCACCCCTCCACTTT. It codes for CASSIEGAASSYNSPLHF.

The chain is built from TRBV28 and TRBJ1-1, with 7 bases lining up with TRBD1. The CDR3 has 15 amino acids. With V trimmed by 1 base and J by 3 bases, 5 bases remained unmatched. Germline CDR1 reads MDHEN; CDR2 reads SYDVKM. This chain's CDR3 is CASSLFGRGYTEAFF. As DNA, the CDR3 is TGTGCCAGCAGTTTATTCGGCAGGGGGTACACTGAAGCTTTCTTT.

The genes are TRBV3-1 (or the pseudogene TRBV3-2) and TRBJ1-1, with D maybe TRBD1 (6 bases). Germline loops: CDR1 LGHDT, CDR2 YNNKEL (reference sequence). The CDR3 runs to 15 residues. V lost 2 bases to trimming and J lost 7 bases, with 17 bases between them. CDR3 in amino acids: CASSQRAQGGSEAFF. In DNA, the CDR3 is TGTGCCAGCAGCCAAAGGGCACAGGGAGGGAGTGAAGCTTTCTTT.

This clone was found once. J is TRBJ2-3 and V is TRBV5-1, with D hard to call. This CDR3 comprises 14 residues. Germline values: CDR1 SGHRS, CDR2 YFSETQ. Trimming removed 4 bases from V and 2 bases from J, with 11 bases in between. The CDR3 region is CASSRSSPTDTQYF. The CDR3 region has the DNA TGCGCCAGCAGCCGTTCCTCCCCCACAGATACGCAGTATTTT. The complete variable domain, with remaining parts taken from reference TRBV5-1 and TRBJ2-3, reads KAGVTQTPRYLIKTRGQQVTLSCSPISGHRSVSWYQQTPGQGLQFLFEYFSETQRNKGNFPGRFSGRQFSNSRSEMNVSTLELGDSALYLCASSRSSPTDTQYFGPGTRLTVL.

The chain recombines TRBV29-1 with TRBJ2-1; possibly TRBD2 for D (7 bases). This CDR3 contains 17 residues. Germline CDR1 reads SQVTM; CDR2 reads ANQGSEA. The ends were cut back, 3 bases at V and 0 bases at J, with 18 bases in the middle. CDR3 nucleotides: TGCAGCGTTGATGGTGGGGGGGCCCTCTACTCCTACAATGAGCAGTTCTTC. The encoded protein is CSVDGGGALYSYNEQFF.

The chain uses TRBV28 and TRBJ1-4; the D gene is possibly TRBD1 (5 bases). V was clipped by 7 bases and J by 4 bases, with 22 bases between them. This CDR3 spans 17 amino acids. Germline V gene data show CDR1 as MDHEN and CDR2 as SYDVKM. The CDR3 bases are TGTGCCAGCACAGCCGGGGGGAAAGGACGACTTAATGAAAAACTGTTTTTT. Translated, it gives CASTAGGKGRLNEKLFF.

This clone was seen once. The chain combines TRBV3-1 (or the pseudogene TRBV3-2) with TRBJ1-2; D unclear. The V end lost 0 bases, the J end lost 4 bases, and 9 bases lay between the germline ends. Per germline, CDR1 LGHDT and CDR2 YNNKEL (reference sequence). CDR3 length: 14 residues. CDR3 in amino acids: CASSQDWQIYGYTF. The CDR3 coding sequence is TGTGCCAGCAGCCAAGATTGGCAGATCTATGGCTACACCTTC.

This chain joins TRBV4-2 and TRBJ1-1; D is perhaps TRBD1 (6 bases). Germline V lookup: CDR1 LGHNA, CDR2 YNFKEQ. The CDR3 covers 17 residues. The V gene lost 0 bases and the J gene lost 4 bases, with 18 bases spanning the gap. The CDR3 bases are TGTGCCAGCAGCCAAGAAGGGGGGGCTAGGAGCTCCACTGAAGCTTTCTTT. Translated, it gives CASSQEGGARSSTEAFF.

This chain joins TRBV28 and TRBJ1-4; 7 bases agree with TRBD1. Germline CDR1 MDHEN, CDR2 SYDVKM. V gave up 7 bases and J gave up 6 bases; unmatched junction bases: 11. CDR3 length equals 15 residues. The CDR3, as DNA: TGTGCCAGCAACCCGACAGGGATCTTTTATGAAAAACTGTTTTTT. It specifies CASNPTGIFYEKLFF.

The chain carries TRBV3-1 (or the pseudogene TRBV3-2) and TRBJ1-1, with a possible D match to TRBD1 (6 bases). The CDR3 length is 14 residues. The germline V gene encodes CDR1 LGHDT and CDR2 YNNKEL (reference sequence). V was cut by 1 base and J by 13 bases, with 19 bases left in between. The CDR3 reads CASSQGPDRNRVFF. CDR3 nucleotide sequence: TGTGCCAGCAGCCAAGGTCCCGACAGGAACAGGGTTTTCTTT.

The chain is built from TRBV13 and TRBJ2-2, with D perhaps TRBD2 (5 bases). V gave up 5 bases and J gave up 1 base, with 17 bases separating them. Germline CDR1 is PRHDT and CDR2 is FYEKMQ (reference sequence). The CDR3 contains 17 residues. The CDR3 loop is CASSPKAGGGNTGELFF. Written as DNA, the CDR3 is TGTGCCAGCAGCCCGAAAGCAGGAGGCGGGAACACCGGGGAGCTGTTTTTT.

V is TRBV2 and J is TRBJ1-1; D is unclear. CDR3 length: 12 residues. Trimming shortened V by 4 bases and J by 10 bases, and 13 bases separated the two germline ends. The germline V gene encodes CDR1 SNHLY and CDR2 FYNNEI. The CDR3 loop is CASSGNTIAAFF. The CDR3 DNA reads as TGTGCCAGCAGTGGCAACACGATAGCAGCTTTCTTT. Full variable domain (rest looked up from reference TRBV2 and TRBJ1-1): EPEVTQTPSHQVTQMGQEVILRCVPISNHLYFYWYRQILGQKVEFLVSFYNNEISEKSEIFDDQFSVERPDGSNFTLKIRSTKLEDSAMYFCASSGNTIAAFFGQGTRLTVV.